This T cell receptor beta chain was identified during a study of beta chain features in type 1 diabetes. As every portion of the isolated RNA was reverse transcribed, the sequencing read expressed TCRB transcripts. Libraries were prepared by immunoSEQ multiplex PCR; TCRdb keeps only in-frame clonotypes and omits some of them. The sample carries fewer than 400,000 clones, roughly 8% recorded once. V shed 4 bases and J shed 7 bases, with 15 bases lying between them. In germline, CDR1 is SGHNT, CDR2 YYREEE (reference sequence). The CDR3 consists of 14 residues. This clone occurred a few times. The antigen remains unidentified. Study results and caveats: Shorter TCRB CDR3s, moderately but significantly so, were found in Type 1 diabetes patients in all four CD4+ subsets.

The receptor comes from a woman aged 18-35 years in good health. This chain links TRBV5-4 with TRBJ1-5; possibly TRBD1 for D (6 bases). The material sequenced was central memory CD4+ T cells from blood. The CDR3 nucleotides are TGTGCCAGCAGCGACCTGAGGGGGAACCAGCCCCAGCATTTT. Translation gives CASSDLRGNQPQHF.